Shown below are 7 T cell receptor beta chains from a single sample sequenced in a study of early T cells in non-severe SARS-CoV-2 infection. TCRdb used MiXCR to reprocess the 5' RACE reads, holding one entry per CDR3 protein. The sample contains about 38,000 distinct CDR3 sequences, roughly 4.5% of which appear only once. The material sequenced was whole blood. These receptors were collected from an adult who was a healthcare worker with PCR-confirmed SARS-CoV-2 infection or an uninfected control (not recorded which).

This clonotype is medium-sized by share. The chain links TRBV20-1 to TRBJ2-5; 8 nucleotides match TRBD2. The CDR3 covers 13 residues. Germline CDR1 and CDR2: DFQATT and SNEGSKA (reference sequence). Losses at the gene ends were 5 bases for V and 1 base for J; bases not matched to a gene: 3. The CDR3, as DNA: TGCAGTGCTTTAGCGGGGATCCAAGAGACCCAGTACTTC. It translates to CSALAGIQETQYF.

This clonotype was observed many times. The genes are TRBV5-4 and TRBJ2-7, with D possibly being TRBD1 or TRBD2 (5 bases each). The CDR3 has 11 amino acids. The germline V gene has CDR1 SGHNT and CDR2 YYREEE (reference sequence). Trimming pared 4 bases from V and 12 bases from J, leaving 14 bases between. The CDR3 nucleotides are TGTGCCAGCAGCCCCGGGGCAGGCCTGTACTTC. This codes for CASSPGAGLYF.

At least ten counts were recorded for this clonotype. The chain uses TRBV5-5 and TRBJ1-5, with a tentative D call TRBD1 (5 bases). The CDR3 length is 15 residues. Trimming took off 3 bases at V and 4 bases at J, with 14 bases between the two ends. Germline values: CDR1 SGHKS, CDR2 YYEKEE (reference sequence). The CDR3 region has the DNA TGTGCCAGCAGCTACGGGACTGTGCCTAATCAGCCCCAGCATTTT. This encodes CASSYGTVPNQPQHF.

V and J are TRBV19 and TRBJ2-6, with D possibly TRBD1 on 5 matching bases. CDR3 length: 14 residues. V shed 5 bases and J shed 6 bases, with 11 bases lying between them. Germline CDR1 is LNHDA and CDR2 is SQIVND (reference sequence). In DNA, the CDR3 is TGTGCCAGTAGTCCACAGGCTTCGGCCAACGTCCTGACTTTC. Translating it yields CASSPQASANVLTF.

In this sample, this clonotype turned up many times. The chain links TRBV10-2 to TRBJ2-3; no reliable D call. CDR1 and CDR2 from the germline V gene are WSHSY and SAAADI. The CDR3 totals 13 residues. Trimming took off 6 bases at V and 6 bases at J, with 13 bases between the two ends. This chain's CDR3 is CASRGAQSDTQYF. Here the CDR3 DNA reads TGCGCCAGCAGGGGCGCCCAAAGTGATACGCAGTATTTT.

Many counts were recorded for this clonotype. This chain links TRBV7-2 with TRBJ1-3; D is unclear. Trimming stripped 1 base from V and 0 bases from J, with 10 bases between. Looked up from germline, CDR1 is SGHTA and CDR2 is FQGNSA. The CDR3 extends over 16 amino acids. The CDR3 region is CASSLDQPNSGNTIYF. The CDR3, as DNA: TGTGCCAGCAGCTTAGACCAGCCGAACTCTGGAAACACCATATATTTT.

This clonotype was seen at least ten times. This sequence joins TRBV5-1 and TRBJ1-5, with no clear D. V lost 2 bases, J lost 5 bases, and 8 bases lay in between. The CDR3 is 13 residues long. The V gene's germline CDR1 is SGHRS and CDR2 YFSETQ. The CDR3 DNA follows: TGCGCCAGCAGCTTAGACGGATATCAGCCCCAGCATTTT. Translation gives CASSLDGYQPQHF.